The clone carrying this T cell receptor (beta chain) was seen only once. The antigen is unknown. Noted time point: week 47, end of study. In every dose of vaccine, 300 ug of mutant IDH1 20-mer peptide was given alongside topical imiquimod. The patients received vaccinations eight times, in weeks 1, 3, 5, 7, 11, 15, 19 and 23. The sample originates from a study of a mutant IDH1 vaccine in newly diagnosed glioma. Study at large: The initiation of vaccination occurred 4-6 weeks after radiotherapy alone, or with temozolomide cycles. V12 occurred at week 35 and V13 at week 47.

Germline V lookup: CDR1 MGHRA, CDR2 YSYEKL. This CDR3 is built from 12 residues. Trimming shortened V by 0 bases and J by 10 bases, and 9 bases separated the two germline ends. Study-level points and caveats: Top-clonotype changes in peripheral T cells seemed unrelated to pseudoprogression.

This table comes from immunoSEQ multiplex PCR, and its TCRdb copy is limited to in-frame clones, with some not included. The data hold tens of thousands of clones, with 85% to 90% observed a single time. The receptor was derived from a woman aged 50 to 60 with glioma. The sequenced sample was PBMCs, obtained from a glioma patient whose treatment included an IDH1 peptide vaccine. The chain links TRBV4-1 to TRBJ1-2; D not certain. In DNA, the CDR3 is TGCGCCAGCAGCCAAGACTTGCGGGTCTACACCTTC. This gives the protein CASSQDLRVYTF.